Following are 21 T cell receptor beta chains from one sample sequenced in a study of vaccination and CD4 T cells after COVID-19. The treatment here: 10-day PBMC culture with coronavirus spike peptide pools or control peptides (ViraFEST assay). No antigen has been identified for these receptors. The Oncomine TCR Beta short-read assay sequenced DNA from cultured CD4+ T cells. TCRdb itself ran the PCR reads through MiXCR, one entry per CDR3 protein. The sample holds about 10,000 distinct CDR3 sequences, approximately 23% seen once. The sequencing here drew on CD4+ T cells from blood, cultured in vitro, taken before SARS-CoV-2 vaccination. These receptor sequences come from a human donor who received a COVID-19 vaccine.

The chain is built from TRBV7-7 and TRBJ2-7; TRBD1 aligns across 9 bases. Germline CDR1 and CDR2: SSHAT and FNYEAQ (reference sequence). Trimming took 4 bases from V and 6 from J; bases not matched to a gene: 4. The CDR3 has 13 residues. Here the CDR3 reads CASSSGTGFEQYF. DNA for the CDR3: TGTGCCAGCAGCTCCGGGACAGGGTTCGAGCAGTACTTC.

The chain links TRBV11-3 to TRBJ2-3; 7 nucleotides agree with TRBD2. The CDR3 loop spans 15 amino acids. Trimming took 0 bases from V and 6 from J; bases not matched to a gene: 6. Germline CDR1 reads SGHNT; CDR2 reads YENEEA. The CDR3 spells CASSLDLDGGDTQYF. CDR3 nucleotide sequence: TGTGCCAGCAGCTTAGATCTGGACGGGGGGGATACGCAGTATTTT.

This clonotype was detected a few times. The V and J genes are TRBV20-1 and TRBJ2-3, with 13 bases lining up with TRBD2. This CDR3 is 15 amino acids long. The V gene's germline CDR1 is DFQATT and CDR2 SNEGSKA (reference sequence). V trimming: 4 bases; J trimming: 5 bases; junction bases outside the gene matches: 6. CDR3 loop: CSAIFGTSGVDTQYF. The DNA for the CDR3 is TGCAGTGCTATTTTCGGGACTAGCGGGGTAGATACGCAGTATTTT.

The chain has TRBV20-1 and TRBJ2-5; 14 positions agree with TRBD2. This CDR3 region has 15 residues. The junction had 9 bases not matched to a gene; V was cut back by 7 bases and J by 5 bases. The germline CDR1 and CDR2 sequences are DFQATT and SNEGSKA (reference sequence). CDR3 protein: CSGLAGGPGEETQYF. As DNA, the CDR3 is TGCAGTGGACTAGCGGGGGGGCCGGGTGAGGAGACCCAGTACTTC.

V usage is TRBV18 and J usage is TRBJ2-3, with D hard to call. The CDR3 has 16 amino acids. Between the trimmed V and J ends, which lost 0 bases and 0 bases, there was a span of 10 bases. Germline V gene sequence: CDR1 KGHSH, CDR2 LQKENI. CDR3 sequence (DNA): TGTGCCAGCTCACCACCGGTACAGACAAGCACAGATACGCAGTATTTT. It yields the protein CASSPPVQTSTDTQYF.

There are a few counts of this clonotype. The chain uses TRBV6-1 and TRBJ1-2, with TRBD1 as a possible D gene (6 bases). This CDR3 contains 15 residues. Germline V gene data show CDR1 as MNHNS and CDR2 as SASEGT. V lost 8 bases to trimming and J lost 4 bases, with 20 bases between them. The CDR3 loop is CASCRQEGGSYGYTF. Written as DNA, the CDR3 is TGTGCCAGCTGTAGACAGGAGGGGGGGTCCTATGGCTACACCTTC.

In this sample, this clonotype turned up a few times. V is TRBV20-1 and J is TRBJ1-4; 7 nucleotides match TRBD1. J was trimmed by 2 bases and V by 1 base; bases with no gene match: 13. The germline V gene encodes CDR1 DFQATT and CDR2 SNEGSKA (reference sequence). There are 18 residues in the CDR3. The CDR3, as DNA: TGCAGTGCTAGAGGGCTTATCAGGGGGTTGGTCACTAATGAAAAACTGTTTTTT. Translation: CSARGLIRGLVTNEKLFF.

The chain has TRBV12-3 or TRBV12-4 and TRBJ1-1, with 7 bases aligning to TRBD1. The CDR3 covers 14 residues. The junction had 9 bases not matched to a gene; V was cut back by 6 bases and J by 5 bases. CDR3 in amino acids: CASRGDSRTTEAFF. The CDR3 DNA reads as TGTGCCAGCAGGGGGGACAGTCGAACGACTGAAGCTTTCTTT.

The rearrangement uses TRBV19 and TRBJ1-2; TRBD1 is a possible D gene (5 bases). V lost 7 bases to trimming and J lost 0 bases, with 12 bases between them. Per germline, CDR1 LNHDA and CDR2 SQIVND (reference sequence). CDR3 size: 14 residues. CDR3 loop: CASKLGAANYGYTF. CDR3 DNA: TGTGCCAGTAAATTAGGGGCAGCTAACTATGGCTACACCTTC.

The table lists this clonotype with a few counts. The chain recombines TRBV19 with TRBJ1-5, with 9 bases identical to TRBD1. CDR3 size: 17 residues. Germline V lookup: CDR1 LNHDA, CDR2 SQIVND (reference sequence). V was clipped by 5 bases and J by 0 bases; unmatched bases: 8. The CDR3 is CASSRTGGANSNQPQHF. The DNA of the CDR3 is TGTGCCAGTAGTCGCACAGGGGGCGCAAATAGCAATCAGCCCCAGCATTTT.

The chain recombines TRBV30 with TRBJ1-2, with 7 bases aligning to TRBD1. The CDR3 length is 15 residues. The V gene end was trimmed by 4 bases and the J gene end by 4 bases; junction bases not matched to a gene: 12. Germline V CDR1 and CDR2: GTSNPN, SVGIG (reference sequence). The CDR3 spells CAWNRDRGFGYGYTF. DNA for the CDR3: TGTGCCTGGAACAGGGACAGAGGTTTCGGCTATGGCTACACCTTC.

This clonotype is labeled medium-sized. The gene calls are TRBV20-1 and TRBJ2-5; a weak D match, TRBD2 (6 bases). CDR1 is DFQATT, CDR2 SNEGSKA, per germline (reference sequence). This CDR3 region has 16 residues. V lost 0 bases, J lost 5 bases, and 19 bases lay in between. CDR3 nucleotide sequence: TGCAGTGCTAGAGATTTGCTAGCGAGTTGGGGGGAGACCCAGTACTTC. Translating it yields CSARDLLASWGETQYF.

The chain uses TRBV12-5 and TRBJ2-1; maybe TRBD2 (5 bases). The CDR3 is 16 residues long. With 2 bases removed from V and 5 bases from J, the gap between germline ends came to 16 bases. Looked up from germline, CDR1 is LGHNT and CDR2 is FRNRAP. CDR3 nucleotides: TGTGCTAGTGGTTTGTGGCGGGCTGGGGTGAACAATGAGCAGTTCTTC. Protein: CASGLWRAGVNNEQFF.

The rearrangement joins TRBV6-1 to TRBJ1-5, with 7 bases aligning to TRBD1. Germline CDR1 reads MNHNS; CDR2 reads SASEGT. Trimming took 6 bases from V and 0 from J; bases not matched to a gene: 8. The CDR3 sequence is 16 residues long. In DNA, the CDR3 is TGTGCCAGCAGGGACAGGCAGCTGAATAGCAATCAGCCCCAGCATTTT. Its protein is CASRDRQLNSNQPQHF.

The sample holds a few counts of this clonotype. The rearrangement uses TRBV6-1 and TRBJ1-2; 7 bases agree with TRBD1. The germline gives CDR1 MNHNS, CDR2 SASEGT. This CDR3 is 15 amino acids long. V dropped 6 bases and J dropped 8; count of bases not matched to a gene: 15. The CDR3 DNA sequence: TGTGCCAGCAGCCATCTAGTACAGGGGCGCGAGGGCTACACCTTC. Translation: CASSHLVQGREGYTF.

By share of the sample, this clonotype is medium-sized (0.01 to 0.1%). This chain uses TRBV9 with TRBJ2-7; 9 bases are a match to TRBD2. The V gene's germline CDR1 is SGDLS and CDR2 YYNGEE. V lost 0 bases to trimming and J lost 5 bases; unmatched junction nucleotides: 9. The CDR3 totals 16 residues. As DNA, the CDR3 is TGTGCCAGCAGCGTAGCAGGCGGCGGGGGGGCCCACGAGCAGTACTTC. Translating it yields CASSVAGGGGAHEQYF.

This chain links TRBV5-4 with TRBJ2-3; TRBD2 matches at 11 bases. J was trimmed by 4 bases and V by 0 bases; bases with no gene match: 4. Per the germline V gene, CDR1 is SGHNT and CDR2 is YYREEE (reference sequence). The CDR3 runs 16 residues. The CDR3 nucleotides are TGTGCCAGCAGCTTGGGAAATAGCGGGGGGGCAGATACGCAGTATTTT. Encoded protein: CASSLGNSGGADTQYF.

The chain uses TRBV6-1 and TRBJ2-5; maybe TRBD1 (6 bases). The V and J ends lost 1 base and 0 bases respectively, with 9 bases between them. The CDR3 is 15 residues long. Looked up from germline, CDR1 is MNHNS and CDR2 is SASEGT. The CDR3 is CASSEGQGHQETQYF. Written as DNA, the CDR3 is TGTGCCAGCAGTGAAGGGCAGGGGCACCAAGAGACCCAGTACTTC.

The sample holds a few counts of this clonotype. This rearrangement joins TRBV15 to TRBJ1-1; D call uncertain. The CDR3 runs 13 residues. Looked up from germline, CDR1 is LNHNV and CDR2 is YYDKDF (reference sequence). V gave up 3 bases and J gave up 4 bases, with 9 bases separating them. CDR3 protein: CATSRMGVTEAFF. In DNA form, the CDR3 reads TGTGCCACCAGCAGGATGGGTGTCACTGAAGCTTTCTTT.

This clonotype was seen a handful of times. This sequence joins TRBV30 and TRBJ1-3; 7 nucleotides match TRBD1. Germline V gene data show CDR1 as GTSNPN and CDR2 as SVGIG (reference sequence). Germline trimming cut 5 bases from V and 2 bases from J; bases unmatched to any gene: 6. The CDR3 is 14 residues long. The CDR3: CAWATGAAGNTIYF. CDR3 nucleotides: TGTGCCTGGGCCACAGGGGCGGCTGGAAACACCATATATTTT. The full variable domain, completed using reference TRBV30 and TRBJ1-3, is SQTIHQWPATLVQPVGSPLSLECTVEGTSNPNLYWYRQAAGRGLQLLFYSVGIGQISSEVPQNLSASRPQDRQFILSSKKLLLSDSGFYLCAWATGAAGNTIYFGEGSWLTVV.

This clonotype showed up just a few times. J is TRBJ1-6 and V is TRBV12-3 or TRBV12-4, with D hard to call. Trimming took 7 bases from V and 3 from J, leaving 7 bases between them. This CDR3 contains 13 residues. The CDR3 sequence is CASKDLYNSPLHF. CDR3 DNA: TGTGCCAGCAAGGACCTCTATAATTCACCCCTCCACTTT.